This TCR beta chain stems from a study of CD8 T cells in Susac syndrome. Findings of the study overall: The CD4+ T cell repertoire of patients with Susac syndrome showed no detectable clonal expansion. As the study acknowledged, the number of individuals who were part of its TCR sequencing and HLA analysis was relatively small.

This clonotype was recorded only once. The antigen is unknown. Sequencing of TCR beta drew on CD8+ and CD4+ T cells from blood. The diagnostic criteria were recently defined, and patients with Susac syndrome met them for definite or probable disease. Random hexamers were used to reverse transcribe about 0.45 to 1 ug of RNA. TCRdb reprocessed the immunoSEQ multiplex PCR reads with MiXCR, giving one entry per CDR3 protein. This sample yields about 180,000 distinct CDR3 sequences, of which roughly 94% are seen a single time; 0.099% belongs to the top ten. From germline, CDR1 is DFQATT and CDR2 SNEGSKA (reference sequence). V dropped 6 bases and J dropped 0; count of bases not matched to a gene: 8. This CDR3 spans 14 amino acids.

The rearrangement joins TRBV20-1 to TRBJ2-7; 7 bases line up with TRBD2. What was sequenced was CD4+ T cells from PBMCs. This sequence originates from a human donor with Susac syndrome. This CDR3 reads CSADLGGISYEQYF. The DNA of the CDR3 is TGCAGTGCGGACCTGGGAGGGATCTCCTACGAGCAGTACTTC.